A selection of T cell receptor beta chains follows, all from one sample in a study of cytomegalovirus exposure and HLA in healthy donors. Sequencing used immunoSEQ multiplex PCR; TCRdb keeps in-frame clones, though not all of them. Altogether some 130,000 clones are present, roughly 93% being singletons, with the ten largest covering roughly 1.9%. Material for sequencing was PBMCs. The source is a man aged 18 to 35 in good health and CMV-seropositive. CDR3s include the opening cysteine and the closing phenylalanine or tryptophan. A D gene is named only where the DNA matches it firmly. Clone size appears in some rows only: once, few, many, or a class for an expanded clone.

>few|.|TRBJ1-5|TRBV28
CASSLDKWGNQPQHF
TGTGCCAGCAGTTTAGACAAATGGGGCAATCAGCCCCAGCATTTT
>.|TRBD2|TRBJ2-1|TRBV5-1
CASSRTSAVVEQFF
TGCGCCAGCAGCAGGACTAGCGCCGTGGTTGAGCAGTTCTTC
>.|TRBD2|TRBJ2-7|TRBV6-1
CASSEADPLAGGSYEQYF
TGTGCCAGCAGTGAAGCCGACCCCCTAGCGGGAGGGTCCTACGAGCAGTACTTC
>once|TRBD2|TRBJ2-7|TRBV6-1
CASSEFGGRSYEQYF
TGTGCCAGCAGTGAATTTGGCGGGAGGTCCTACGAGCAGTACTTC
>.|TRBD1|TRBJ2-1|TRBV2
CASSVWAGGDNEQFF
TGTGCCAGCAGTGTTTGGGCAGGGGGTGACAATGAGCAGTTCTTC
>.|TRBD2|TRBJ2-2|TRBV30
CAWSVLGGRVTRELFF
TGTGCCTGGAGTGTACTTGGCGGGAGGGTTACCCGGGAGCTGTTTTTT
>.|TRBD1|TRBJ1-4|TRBV5-1
CASSLGGQGRNEKLFF
TGCGCCAGCAGCTTGGGGGGACAGGGGCGGAATGAAAAACTGTTTTTT
>.|.|TRBJ2-7|TRBV5-8
CASSRAGFSYEQYF
TGTGCCAGCAGCCGGGCAGGGTTCTCCTACGAGCAGTACTTC
>.|.|TRBJ2-5|TRBV18
CASSPELRETQYF
TGTGCCAGCTCACCCGAGCTACGGGAGACCCAGTACTTC
>.|TRBD1|TRBJ1-5|TRBV15
CATSRERGPIQPQHF
TGTGCCACCAGCAGAGAAAGGGGGCCCATTCAGCCCCAGCATTTT
>.|TRBD2|TRBJ2-3|TRBV6-4
CASSGLAGGTDTQYF
TGTGCCAGCAGTGGACTAGCGGGAGGCACAGATACGCAGTATTTT
>.|TRBD1|TRBJ1-4|TRBV13
CASSRRQGAIDEKLFF
TGTGCCAGCAGCCGAAGACAGGGGGCTATCGATGAAAAACTGTTTTTT
>once|.|TRBJ2-7|TRBV13
CASSLTGSEQYF
TGTGCCAGCAGCTTAACGGGATCCGAGCAGTACTTC
>.|.|TRBJ1-4|TRBV5-1
CASSLQGGATNEKLFF
TGCGCCAGCAGCTTGCAAGGGGGTGCAACTAATGAAAAACTGTTTTTT
>.|.|TRBJ1-2|TRBV4-1
CASSPNPRGYGYTF
TGCGCCAGCAGCCCCAACCCCAGGGGCTATGGCTACACCTTC
>.|TRBD2|TRBJ2-1|TRBV13
CASSHGLAPLDEQFF
TGTGCCAGCAGCCATGGACTAGCCCCATTGGATGAGCAGTTCTTC
>.|.|TRBJ1-5|TRBV28
CASSLAGGNQPQHF
TGTGCCAGCAGTTTAGCCGGGGGGAATCAGCCCCAGCATTTT
>.|TRBD2|TRBJ2-7|TRBV4-2
CASSHSSSGRVYEQYF
TGTGCCAGCAGCCACTCGTCTAGCGGGAGGGTATACGAGCAGTACTTC
>.|TRBD2|TRBJ2-5|TRBV2
CAVSRRGGDQETQYF
TGTGCCGTCTCCCGGCGGGGGGGGGACCAAGAGACCCAGTACTTC
>.|.|TRBJ2-1|TRBV30
CAWSVPQVSYNEQFF
TGTGCCTGGAGTGTACCACAGGTCTCCTACAATGAGCAGTTCTTC
>.|TRBD2|TRBJ2-7|TRBV6-1
CASSDFRTSGPGEQYF
TGTGCCAGCAGTGACTTTCGGACTAGCGGCCCAGGCGAGCAGTACTTC
>once|.|TRBJ1-1|TRBV28
CASSFLQGTEAFF
TGTGCCAGCAGTTTCTTACAGGGAACTGAAGCTTTCTTT
>.|.|TRBJ2-7|TRBV30
CAWTGGSSYEQYF
TGTGCCTGGACGGGGGGCAGCTCCTACGAGCAGTACTTC
>.|TRBD1|TRBJ2-7|TRBV4-1
CASSPVQGAPGEQYF
TGCGCCAGCAGCCCCGTCCAGGGGGCACCGGGGGAGCAGTACTTC
>.|.|TRBJ2-5|TRBV28
CASSLGGQETQYF
TGTGCCAGCAGCCTCGGAGGGCAAGAGACCCAGTACTTC
>.|TRBD1|TRBJ2-2|TRBV5-1
CASSYGTVFTGELFF
TGCGCCAGCAGCTATGGGACAGTTTTCACCGGGGAGCTGTTTTTT
>.|.|TRBJ1-5|TRBV27
CASGLGGLGQPQHF
TGTGCCAGCGGGTTGGGGGGGCTAGGTCAGCCCCAGCATTTT
>.|TRBD1|TRBJ1-1|TRBV13
CASSWPTGANTEAFF
TGTGCCAGCAGCTGGCCAACAGGGGCCAACACTGAAGCTTTCTTT
>.|.|TRBJ2-7|TRBV29-1
CSVAGGGGSYEQYF
TGCAGCGTCGCAGGGGGAGGAGGCTCCTACGAGCAGTACTTC
>once|.|TRBJ2-7|TRBV25-1
CASSGRPSSYEQYF
TGTGCCAGCAGTGGTAGGCCTAGCTCCTACGAGCAGTACTTC
>.|.|TRBJ2-7|TRBV6-1
CASSEALVPPYEQYF
TGTGCCAGCAGTGAAGCACTGGTCCCCCCCTACGAGCAGTACTTC
>few|.|TRBJ1-2|TRBV5-1
CASSRSTGTSNYGYTF
TGCGCCAGCAGCCGCTCTACAGGGACCTCTAACTATGGCTACACCTTC
>.|TRBD2|TRBJ2-2|TRBV15
CATSRGLAIGTGELFF
TGTGCCACCAGCAGGGGACTAGCGATAGGGACCGGGGAGCTGTTTTTT
>.|TRBD2|TRBJ2-2|TRBV19
CASRRAGGTGELFF
TGTGCCAGTAGAAGGGCGGGAGGTACCGGGGAGCTGTTTTTT
>.|.|TRBJ2-3|TRBV5-1
CASSLAYQQADTQYF
TGCGCCAGCAGCTTGGCTTACCAGCAGGCGGATACGCAGTATTTT
>.|.|TRBJ1-1|TRBV5-5
CASSRGNTEAFF
TGTGCCAGCAGCAGGGGGAACACTGAAGCTTTCTTT
>.|TRBD1|TRBJ1-4|TRBV2
CASSEDREAEKLFF
TGTGCCAGCAGTGAGGACAGGGAGGCTGAAAAACTGTTTTTT
>once|TRBD2|TRBJ2-5|TRBV27
CASREAGGEKETQYF
TGTGCCAGCAGGGAGGCGGGAGGCGAGAAAGAGACCCAGTACTTC
>few|TRBD2|TRBJ2-3|TRBV2
CASRLAENTQYF
TGTGCCAGCCGGCTAGCGGAGAATACGCAGTATTTT
>.|TRBD2|TRBJ2-1|TRBV7-6
CASSFEGGGEFYNEQFF
TGTGCCAGCAGCTTTGAGGGCGGGGGAGAATTCTACAATGAGCAGTTCTTC
>.|TRBD1|TRBJ1-5|TRBV19
CASSHTQSTGGNQPQHF
TGTGCCAGTAGTCATACCCAGAGTACAGGGGGCAATCAGCCCCAGCATTTT
>.|TRBD2|TRBJ2-5|TRBV5-1
CASSLGPAGVGETQYF
TGCGCCAGCAGCTTGGGGCCAGCGGGAGTAGGAGAGACCCAGTACTTC
>.|TRBD2|TRBJ2-3|TRBV9
CASSGDASGRDEYF
TGTGCCAGCAGCGGAGATGCTAGCGGGAGGGACGAGTATTTT
>once|.|TRBJ2-7|TRBV28
CASSFVEGSSEQYF
TGTGCCAGCAGTTTTGTGGAGGGTTCAAGCGAGCAGTACTTC
>once|TRBD2|TRBJ2-2|TRBV5-1
CASSFLAGSEGTGELFF
TGCGCCAGCAGCTTTCTAGCGGGGTCGGAGGGCACCGGGGAGCTGTTTTTT
>.|.|TRBJ2-7|TRBV19
CASSMGGLSYEQYF
TGTGCCAGTAGTATGGGGGGGCTCTCCTACGAGCAGTACTTC
>once|.|TRBJ2-4|TRBV6-5
CASGRGLAKNIQYF
TGTGCCAGCGGGAGAGGTTTAGCCAAAAACATTCAGTACTTC
>.|TRBD2|TRBJ2-3|TRBV11-1
CASSLAGRREDTQYF
TGTGCCAGCAGCCTAGCGGGAAGGAGGGAAGATACGCAGTATTTT
>.|TRBD1|TRBJ2-7|TRBV6-5
CASRRQGAGRYEQYF
TGTGCCAGCAGGAGACAGGGGGCCGGCCGCTACGAGCAGTACTTC